Listed below are T cell receptor beta chains from one sample, sequenced in a study of OX40 agonist ivuxolimab in advanced cancers. Method: immunoSEQ multiplex PCR; TCRdb's copy keeps in-frame clones and lacks some. Altogether approximately 70,000 clones are present, 90% to 95% being singletons, with the ten largest covering about 5.5%. The specimen was CD4+ or CD8+ T cells sorted from blood, collected in a trial of the OX40 agonist ivuxolimab. All receptors derive from an adult with an advanced solid tumor such as melanoma, head and neck, liver or kidney cancer. The CDR3 runs from the conserved cysteine through the conserved F or W. D genes are given only for firm matches. The listing skips clone size in some rows; elsewhere it reads once, few, many or a size class.

-	TRBV9	TRBJ1-3	-	TGTGCCAGCAGCCCCTTGGGACGGGCGAGCTCTGGAAACACCATATATTTT	CASSPLGRASSGNTIYF
-	TRBV28	TRBJ1-1	TRBD1	TGTGCCAGCAAATTAGGGACAGAGCAGATGAACACTGAAGCTTTCTTT	CASKLGTEQMNTEAFF
-	TRBV7-2	TRBJ2-5	-	TGTGCCAGCAGCTTAGTGAGGGAAGAGACCCAGTACTTC	CASSLVREETQYF
-	TRBV30	TRBJ2-3	-	TGTGCCGGCGAGACAACAGATACGCAGTATTTT	CAGETTDTQYF
-	TRBV7-6	TRBJ2-1	-	TGTGCCAGCAGCTATTCTTTACGGGAAAGGGAATTCTCCTACAATGAGCAGTTCTTC	CASSYSLREREFSYNEQFF
-	TRBV19	TRBJ1-5	-	TGTGCCAGTAGTCTAGGGGTTCAGCCCCAGCATTTT	CASSLGVQPQHF
-	TRBV6-4	TRBJ1-1	-	TGTGCCAGCAGTGCGGCTGTGAACACTGAAGCTTTCTTT	CASSAAVNTEAFF
-	TRBV6-5	TRBJ2-7	-	TGTGCCAGCAGTTACTCAGGCGGTACCTACGAGCAGTACTTC	CASSYSGGTYEQYF
-	TRBV15	TRBJ1-5	-	TGTGCCACCAGCAGAGATAGGGACATTTGGCAGCCCCAGCATTTT	CATSRDRDIWQPQHF
few	TRBV4-3	TRBJ1-5	TRBD1	TGCGCCAGCAGCCTGGACAGGGTAGGGCAGCCCCAGCATTTT	CASSLDRVGQPQHF
-	TRBV7-9	TRBJ2-5	TRBD2	TGTGCCAGCAAGGACGGACTAGCGGGGGTCCTGTACTTC	CASKDGLAGVLYF
-	TRBV14	TRBJ2-7	TRBD2	TGTGCCAGCAGCCAAGAAAGCGCTAGCGGGGGCTCCTACGAGCAGTACTTC	CASSQESASGGSYEQYF
-	TRBV6-5	TRBJ2-1	-	TGTGCCAGCAGTTACTCCCCGGGTGGGCGGGCCAATGAGCAGTTCTTC	CASSYSPGGRANEQFF
once	TRBV19	TRBJ2-7	-	TGTGCCAGTAGCGACCCCTACGAGCAGTACTTC	CASSDPYEQYF
-	TRBV7-8	TRBJ2-3	TRBD1	TGTGCCAGCAGCACTCCCGACAGGGGGGGCAGCACAGATACGCAGTATTTT	CASSTPDRGGSTDTQYF
-	TRBV4-1	TRBJ2-5	-	TGCGCCAGCAGCCAAGATGGGAACCAAGAGACCCAGTACTTC	CASSQDGNQETQYF
-	TRBV19	TRBJ2-1	-	TGTGCCAGTAGACCGGGACTGCAATCCTACAATGAGCAGTTCTTC	CASRPGLQSYNEQFF
-	TRBV6-5	TRBJ2-2	TRBD1	TGTGCCAGCAATGTGCAGGGGGACACCGGGGAGCTGTTTTTT	CASNVQGDTGELFF
-	TRBV9	TRBJ2-1	TRBD2	TGTGCCAGCAGCGTAGGGGGTAGCGGGATCTTGGATGAGCAGTTCTTC	CASSVGGSGILDEQFF
-	TRBV7-6	TRBJ2-2	-	TGTGCCAGCAGCTTAGGCACTAACACCGGGGAGCTGTTTTTT	CASSLGTNTGELFF
-	TRBV7-9	TRBJ1-1	TRBD1	TGTGCCAGCATCGACCGGGACAGGGTGCCTGAAGCTTTCTTT	CASIDRDRVPEAFF
-	TRBV25-1	TRBJ2-7	-	TGTGCCGCCCGGGACGGCTCCTACGAGCAGTACTTC	CAARDGSYEQYF
-	TRBV30	TRBJ2-7	-	TGTGCCTGGAGTGTGGGTAGCGGCTCCTACGAGCAGTACTTC	CAWSVGSGSYEQYF
-	TRBV5-1	TRBJ2-5	TRBD2	TGCGCCAGCAGCTTAGCGGGGGGGGCCCAAGAGACCCAGTACTTC	CASSLAGGAQETQYF
-	TRBV19	TRBJ2-1	TRBD1	TGTGCCAGCCGGGACAGGGGCTACAATGAGCAGTTCTTC	CASRDRGYNEQFF
-	TRBV7-9	TRBJ2-2	-	TGTGCCAGCAGCTACTTCTTGTCCCCGGGGGAGCTGTTTTTT	CASSYFLSPGELFF
-	TRBV9	TRBJ1-2	-	TGTGCCAGCAGCGGGGTTGGCAGGGAGGCTAACTATGGCTACACCTTC	CASSGVGREANYGYTF
-	TRBV7-9	TRBJ2-5	TRBD1	TGTGCCAGCAGCTTTGCAGGACAGGGGAAAGAGACCCAGTACTTC	CASSFAGQGKETQYF
-	TRBV19	TRBJ1-1	TRBD1	TGTGCCAGTAGCCCCGACAGGGTTGAAGCTTTCTTT	CASSPDRVEAFF
-	TRBV9	TRBJ2-1	-	TGTGCCAGCAGCGCATGGGACGGCTACAATGAGCAGTTCTTC	CASSAWDGYNEQFF
-	TRBV9	TRBJ2-3	TRBD1	TGTGCCAGCAGCACGCAGGGGGCGAGCACAGATACGCAGTATTTT	CASSTQGASTDTQYF
-	TRBV29-1	TRBJ1-1	-	TGCAGCGCTGTCGGGGATGACACTGAAGCTTTCTTT	CSAVGDDTEAFF
-	TRBV4-1	TRBJ2-7	-	TGCGCCAGCAGCCAAGATGTCAGCCCCTTCTACGAGCAGTACTTC	CASSQDVSPFYEQYF
-	TRBV13	TRBJ2-2	TRBD1	TGTGCCAGCAGCCCAGTTGGGACAGGGGAGGACGGGGAGCTGTTTTTT	CASSPVGTGEDGELFF
-	TRBV29-1	TRBJ2-1	-	TGCAGCGTTACTAGGGGGGGTCGTGAGCAGTTCTTC	CSVTRGGREQFF
-	TRBV28	TRBJ1-5	-	TGTGCCAGCAGTTTATTCCGCGGGGGCAATCAGCCCCAGCATTTT	CASSLFRGGNQPQHF
-	TRBV7-8	TRBJ2-5	-	TGTGCCAGCAGCTTAGGGGGGGGCGCCCGAGAGACCCAGTACTTC	CASSLGGGARETQYF
few	TRBV15	TRBJ2-7	-	TGTGCCACCAGCAGGGAGGACAACTCCTACGAGCAGTACTTC	CATSREDNSYEQYF
-	TRBV19	TRBJ2-2	TRBD2	TGTGCCAGTAGTATCACGCCGCCAAGCGGGGGTGTCACCGGGGAGCTGTTTTTT	CASSITPPSGGVTGELFF
-	TRBV6-1	TRBJ1-2	-	TGTGCCAGCAGTACCGGGAGGGAAGGCTACACCTTC	CASSTGREGYTF